This T cell receptor beta chain was captured by sequencing in a study of monozygotic twins with inflammatory bowel disease. Study outcomes and limitations: Patients with IBD had less TCRbeta diversity (inverse Simpson) than their healthy co-twins.

The germline V gene encodes CDR1 MNHNS and CDR2 SASEGT. The CDR3 consists of 16 residues. TCRdb reanalyzed the 5' RACE reads, giving one entry per CDR3 protein sequence and no DNA. Reported are over 350,000 distinct CDR3 sequences; the ten largest clones contain roughly 2.6%. On this clonotype itself: Its antigen is currently unknown.

The sample taken for sequencing was blood. The chain is built from TRBV6-1 and TRBJ2-1; TCRdb designates TRBD2, a call that cannot be tested without DNA. The receptor comes from a human donor with ulcerative colitis or Crohn's disease, or a healthy co-twin of an affected twin (not recorded which). The CDR3 reads CASTKLGLAGNNEQFF.